The present entry profiles one T cell receptor beta chain with its context. As yet, its antigen is unknown. The data belong to a study of T cells in Graves' hyperthyroidism and ophthalmopathy. Study background: Peripheral blood was secured at the point of initial diagnosis, before any treatment.

Authors of the study amplified TCR beta CDR3 regions from RNA transcripts. The TCR CDR3 was amplified in a first-round RT-PCR using the HTBI primer set. A single record per CDR3 protein comes from TCRdb applying MiXCR to the multiplex PCR reads. The sample carries hundreds of thousands of distinct CDR3 sequences, approximately 13% recorded once. The germline CDR1 and CDR2 sequences are SGHVS and FNYEAQ. The CDR3 length is 13 residues. Trimming pared 3 bases from V and 2 bases from J, leaving 6 bases between. The study left out patients who had uncontrolled infection, other autoimmune disease, pregnancy or lactation. Study-level findings and limits: A 13 V-J signature model discriminated ophthalmopathy versus stable hyperthyroidism.

The sample consisted of blood. This TCR came from a woman in her 30s with Graves' hyperthyroidism. This chain uses TRBV7-6 with TRBJ2-3; D is unclear. CDR3 sequence reads: CASSFWATDTQYF. CDR3 DNA sequence: TGTGCCAGCAGCTTTTGGGCCACAGATACGCAGTATTTT.